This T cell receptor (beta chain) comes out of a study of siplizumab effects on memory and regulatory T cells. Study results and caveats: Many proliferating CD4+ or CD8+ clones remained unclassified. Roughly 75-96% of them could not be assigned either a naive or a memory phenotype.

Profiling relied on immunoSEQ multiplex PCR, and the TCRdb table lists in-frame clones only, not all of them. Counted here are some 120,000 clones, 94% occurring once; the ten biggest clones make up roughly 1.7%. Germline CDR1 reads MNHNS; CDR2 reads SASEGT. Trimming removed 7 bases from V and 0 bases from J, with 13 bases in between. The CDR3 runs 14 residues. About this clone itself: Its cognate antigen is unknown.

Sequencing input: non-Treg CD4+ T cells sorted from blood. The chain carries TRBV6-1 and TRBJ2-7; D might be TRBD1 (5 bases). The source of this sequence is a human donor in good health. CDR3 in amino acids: CASKTGFSSYEQYF. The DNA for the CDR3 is TGTGCCAGCAAAACAGGATTTAGCTCCTACGAGCAGTACTTC.